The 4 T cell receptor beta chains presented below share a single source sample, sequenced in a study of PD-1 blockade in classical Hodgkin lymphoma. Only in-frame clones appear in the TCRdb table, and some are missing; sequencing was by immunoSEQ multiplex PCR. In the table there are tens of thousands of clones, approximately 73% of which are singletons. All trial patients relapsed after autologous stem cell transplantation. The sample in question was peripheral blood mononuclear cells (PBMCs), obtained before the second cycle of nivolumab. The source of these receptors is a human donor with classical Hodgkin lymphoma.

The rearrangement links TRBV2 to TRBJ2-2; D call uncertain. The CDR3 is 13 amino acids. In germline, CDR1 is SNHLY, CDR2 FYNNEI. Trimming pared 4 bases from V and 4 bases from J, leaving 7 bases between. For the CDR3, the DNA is TGTGCCAGCAGTGGTTATTCCACCGGGGAGCTGTTTTTT. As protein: CASSGYSTGELFF.

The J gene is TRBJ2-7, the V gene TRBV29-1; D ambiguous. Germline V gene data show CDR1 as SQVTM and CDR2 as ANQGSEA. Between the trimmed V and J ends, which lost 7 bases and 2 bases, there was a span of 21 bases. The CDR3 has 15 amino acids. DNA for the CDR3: TGCAGCGCTTCAGATGTTGGACCCCTAACCTACGAGCAGTACTTC. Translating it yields CSASDVGPLTYEQYF.

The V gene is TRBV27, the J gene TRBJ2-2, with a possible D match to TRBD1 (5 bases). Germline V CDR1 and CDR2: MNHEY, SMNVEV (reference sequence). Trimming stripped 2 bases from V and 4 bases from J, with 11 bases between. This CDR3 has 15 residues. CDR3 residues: CASSLPGSGTGELFF. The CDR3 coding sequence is TGTGCCAGCAGTTTACCAGGGTCCGGCACCGGGGAGCTGTTTTTT.

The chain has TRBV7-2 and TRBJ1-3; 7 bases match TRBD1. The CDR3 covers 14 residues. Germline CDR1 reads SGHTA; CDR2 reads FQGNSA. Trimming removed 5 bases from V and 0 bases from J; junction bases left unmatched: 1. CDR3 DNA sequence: TGTGCCAGCAGCGGGACAGCCTCTGGAAACACCATATATTTT. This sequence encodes CASSGTASGNTIYF.